This TCR beta chain appears in the sequencing data of a study of shared clonotypes between healthy human individuals. About the research overall: Every donor yielded three CD4 naive, three CD4 memory, two CD8 naive and one CD8 memory plate.

Worth noting for this clone: An end of the junction does not agree with germline; a read error may underlie this.

The CDR3 totals 15 residues. Germline V CDR1 and CDR2: MNHNS, SASEGT. For every subset, genomic DNA was evenly distributed across several immunoSEQ plates. Sequencing used immunoSEQ multiplex PCR; TCRdb keeps in-frame clones, though not all of them. Among about 2.4 million clones, approximately 90% were seen once, and the ten largest hold 0.13% to 0.15%. The genes are TRBV6-1 and TRBJ2-3, with D possibly matching TRBD1 (5 bases). This TCR was recovered from a young man in good health. Sequenced input: naive CD4+ T cells sorted from blood. Subset: CD45RA+ positively selected. The CDR3 coding sequence is TGTGCCAGCACTGAAGGGGCGACTAGCACAGATACGCAGTATTTT. Translation: CASTEGATSTDTQYF.